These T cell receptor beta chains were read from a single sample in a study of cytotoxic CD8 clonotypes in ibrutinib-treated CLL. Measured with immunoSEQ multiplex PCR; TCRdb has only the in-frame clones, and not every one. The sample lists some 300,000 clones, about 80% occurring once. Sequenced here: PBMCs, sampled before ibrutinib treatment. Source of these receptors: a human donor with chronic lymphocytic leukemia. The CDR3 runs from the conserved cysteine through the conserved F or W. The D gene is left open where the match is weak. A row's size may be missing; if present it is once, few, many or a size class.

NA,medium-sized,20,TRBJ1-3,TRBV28,CASSLEALEGYSSSGNTIYF,TGTGCCAGCAGTTTAGAGGCTCTTGAAGGGTATTCCTCCTCTGGAAACACCATATATTTT
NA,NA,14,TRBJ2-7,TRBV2,CASRVQVLRYEQYF,TGTGCCAGCAGGGTGCAGGTCCTACGCTACGAGCAGTACTTC
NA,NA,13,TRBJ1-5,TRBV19,CASSAQHNQPQHF,TGTGCCAGTAGTGCCCAACACAATCAGCCCCAGCATTTT
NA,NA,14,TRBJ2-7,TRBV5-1,CASSSGIGTYEQYF,TGCGCCAGCAGCTCAGGGATCGGAACCTACGAGCAGTACTTC
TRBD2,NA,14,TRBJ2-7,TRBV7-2,CASSLSLAGDEQYF,TGTGCCAGCAGCTTAAGCCTAGCGGGAGACGAGCAGTACTTC
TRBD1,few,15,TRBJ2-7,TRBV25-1,CASSEPGRGLGEQYF,TGTGCCAGCAGTGAACCTGGCAGGGGGCTGGGAGAGCAGTACTTC
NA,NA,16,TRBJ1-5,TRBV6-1,CASSDDGYSSNQPQHF,TGTGCCAGCAGTGATGACGGTTACTCTAGCAATCAGCCCCAGCATTTT
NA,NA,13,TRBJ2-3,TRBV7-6,CASSLGTRATQYF,TGTGCCAGCAGCTTAGGAACGAGGGCCACGCAGTATTTT
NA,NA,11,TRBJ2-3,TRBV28,CASHSTDTQYF,TGTGCCAGTCATAGCACAGATACGCAGTATTTT
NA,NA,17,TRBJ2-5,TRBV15,CATSKPLLPGERETQYF,TGTGCCACCAGCAAGCCACTTCTTCCGGGAGAGCGAGAGACCCAGTACTTC
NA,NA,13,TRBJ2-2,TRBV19,CASSIVGPGELFF,TGTGCCAGTAGTATTGTAGGGCCCGGGGAGCTGTTTTTT
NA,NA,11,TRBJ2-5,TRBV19,CASSSSETQYF,TGTGCCAGTAGTTCTAGCGAGACCCAGTACTTC
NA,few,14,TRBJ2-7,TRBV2,CASDAGLRGLEQYF,TGTGCCAGCGACGCCGGGCTGAGGGGCCTCGAGCAGTACTTC
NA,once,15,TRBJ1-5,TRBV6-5,CASSYSMGYNQPQHF,TGTGCCAGCAGTTATAGCATGGGTTACAATCAGCCCCAGCATTTT
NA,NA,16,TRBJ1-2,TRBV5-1,CASSLERVEKASGYTF,TGCGCCAGCAGCTTGGAGAGGGTAGAGAAGGCGAGTGGCTACACCTTC
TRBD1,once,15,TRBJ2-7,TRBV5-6,CASSWGTVPTYEQYF,TGTGCCAGCAGCTGGGGGACAGTACCCACCTACGAGCAGTACTTC
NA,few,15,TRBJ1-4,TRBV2,CASRPGEAFNEKLFF,TGTGCCAGCAGGCCGGGCGAAGCCTTTAATGAAAAACTGTTTTTT
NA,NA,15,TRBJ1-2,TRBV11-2,CASSLALSPNYGYTF,TGTGCCAGCAGCTTAGCTTTGTCACCTAACTATGGCTACACCTTC
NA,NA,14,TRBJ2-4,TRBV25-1,CASGSWGDGNIQYF,TGTGCCAGCGGCTCGTGGGGTGACGGAAACATTCAGTACTTC
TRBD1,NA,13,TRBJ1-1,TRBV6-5,CASRQGVGTEAFF,TGTGCCAGCAGACAGGGGGTTGGCACTGAAGCTTTCTTT
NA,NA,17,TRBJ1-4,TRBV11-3,CASSLGFGSQANEKLFF,TGTGCCAGCAGCTTAGGATTCGGTTCCCAAGCTAATGAAAAACTGTTTTTT
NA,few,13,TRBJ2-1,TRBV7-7,CASSLSQVNEQFF,TGTGCTAGCAGCTTATCCCAGGTCAATGAGCAGTTCTTC
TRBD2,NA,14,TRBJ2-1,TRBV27,CASSWTSGYNEQFF,TGTGCCAGCAGTTGGACTAGCGGTTACAATGAGCAGTTCTTC
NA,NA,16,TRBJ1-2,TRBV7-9,CASSLRLQGSVHGYTF,TGTGCCAGCAGCTTAAGATTGCAGGGGAGTGTACATGGCTACACCTTC
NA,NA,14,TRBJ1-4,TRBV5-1,CASSFYVGNEKLFF,TGCGCCAGCAGCTTTTACGTCGGTAATGAAAAACTGTTTTTT
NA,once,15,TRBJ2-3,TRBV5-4,CASSLAGSGSGTQYF,TGTGCCAGCAGCTTGGCGGGGTCGGGCTCGGGGACGCAGTATTTT
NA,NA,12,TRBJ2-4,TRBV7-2,CASTRRGNIQYF,TGTGCCAGCACCCGTAGGGGAAACATTCAGTACTTC
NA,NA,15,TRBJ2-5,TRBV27,CASSPTDRIYETQYF,TGTGCCAGCAGCCCGACGGACAGAATTTACGAGACCCAGTACTTC
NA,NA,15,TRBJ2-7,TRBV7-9,CASSGSSTSRNEQYF,TGTGCCAGCAGCGGCTCGTCAACCTCACGTAACGAGCAGTACTTC
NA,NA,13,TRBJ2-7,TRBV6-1,CASSERNSYEQYF,TGTGCCAGCAGTGAACGGAATTCCTACGAGCAGTACTTC
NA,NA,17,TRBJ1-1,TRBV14,CASSQDLAGLLNTEAFF,TGTGCCAGCAGCCAAGACTTGGCAGGTCTCTTGAACACTGAAGCTTTCTTT
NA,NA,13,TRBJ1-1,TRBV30,CAWSQQGSTEAFF,TGTGCCTGGAGTCAACAGGGTAGCACTGAAGCTTTCTTT
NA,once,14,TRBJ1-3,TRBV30,CAWGDNPSGNTIYF,TGTGCCTGGGGGGACAATCCCTCTGGAAACACCATATATTTT
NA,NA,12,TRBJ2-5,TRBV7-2,CASSPGVETQYF,TGTGCCAGCAGCCCAGGGGTAGAGACCCAGTACTTC
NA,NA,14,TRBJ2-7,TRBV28,CASSWQQGHHEQYF,TGTGCCAGCAGCTGGCAACAGGGTCACCACGAGCAGTACTTC
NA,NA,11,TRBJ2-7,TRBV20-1,CSVSGSYEQYF,TGCAGTGTCTCTGGGAGCTACGAGCAGTACTTC
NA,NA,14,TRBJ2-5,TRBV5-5,CASSLIGGIETQYF,TGTGCCAGCAGCCTCATCGGGGGAATAGAGACCCAGTACTTC
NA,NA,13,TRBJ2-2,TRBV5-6,CASSLAVGGELFF,TGTGCCAGCAGCTTGGCCGTAGGAGGGGAGCTGTTTTTT
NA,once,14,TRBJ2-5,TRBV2,CASSDRPGQETQYF,TGTGCCAGCAGTGACCGGCCGGGACAAGAGACCCAGTACTTC
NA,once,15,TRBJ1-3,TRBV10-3,CAISESDRPGNTIYF,TGTGCCATCAGTGAGTCGGACAGACCTGGAAACACCATATATTTT
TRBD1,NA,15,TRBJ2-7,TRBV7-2,CASSLDRGKVYEQYF,TGTGCCAGCAGCTTGGACAGGGGAAAAGTCTACGAGCAGTACTTC
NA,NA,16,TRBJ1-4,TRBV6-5,CASSYSRFGYNEKLFF,TGTGCCAGCAGTTACTCGAGGTTCGGATATAATGAAAAACTGTTTTTT
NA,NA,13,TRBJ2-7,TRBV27,CASSLLSGYEQYF,TGTGCCAGCAGTTTATTGTCGGGGTACGAGCAGTACTTC
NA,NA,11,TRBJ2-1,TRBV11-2,CASRSGTEQFF,TGTGCCAGCAGGTCGGGGACGGAGCAGTTCTTC
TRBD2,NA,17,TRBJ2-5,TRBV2,CASSESLLAGGEETQYF,TGTGCCAGCAGTGAATCCCTTCTAGCGGGAGGGGAAGAGACCCAGTACTTC
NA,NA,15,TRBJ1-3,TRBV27,CASSGYRVGGNTIYF,TGTGCCAGCAGTGGGTACAGGGTAGGTGGAAACACCATATATTTT
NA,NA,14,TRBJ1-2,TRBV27,CASSLNRVGYGYTF,TGTGCCAGCAGTTTAAACAGGGTTGGCTATGGCTACACCTTC
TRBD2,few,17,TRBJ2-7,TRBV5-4,CASSYTSGRSPSYEQYF,TGTGCCAGCAGCTATACTAGCGGGAGGTCCCCCTCCTACGAGCAGTACTTC
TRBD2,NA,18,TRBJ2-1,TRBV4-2,CASSQVGLAGGTHNEQFF,TGTGCCAGCAGCCAAGTGGGACTAGCGGGAGGGACACACAATGAGCAGTTCTTC
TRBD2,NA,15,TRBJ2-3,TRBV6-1,CASSELPGGTDTQYF,TGTGCCAGCAGTGAACTGCCGGGAGGAACAGATACGCAGTATTTT
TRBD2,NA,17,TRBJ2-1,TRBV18,CASSPKTGSSGDNEQFF,TGTGCCAGCTCACCTAAAACGGGTTCTAGCGGAGACAATGAGCAGTTCTTC
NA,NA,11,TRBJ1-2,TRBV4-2,CASRGWGGYTF,TGTGCCAGCAGGGGATGGGGTGGCTACACCTTC
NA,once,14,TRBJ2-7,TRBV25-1,CASSEYNGAYEQYF,TGTGCCAGCAGTGAATATAACGGTGCCTACGAGCAGTACTTC
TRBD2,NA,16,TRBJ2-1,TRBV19,CASSIDLAGAYNEQFF,TGTGCCAGTAGTATAGATCTAGCGGGAGCCTACAATGAGCAGTTCTTC
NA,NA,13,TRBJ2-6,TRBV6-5,CASHFSGANVLTF,TGTGCCAGCCATTTCTCTGGGGCCAACGTCCTGACTTTC